The rows below give T cell receptor beta chains drawn from one sample of a study of human T cells and chemical hapten exposure. Each CDR3 protein gets one entry after TCRdb re-called the RACE reads with MiXCR. The sample lists under 450,000 distinct CDR3 sequences; 4.8% were seen once. The sample was whole blood, taken in connection with sensitization to the hapten diphenylcyclopropenone (DPC). The receptors originated from a woman in her 50s with alopecia areata. Some clones in this sample may be carry-over from other donors' samples. Both conserved end residues are part of each CDR3. D genes are given only for firm matches. Expanded clones are given a class, and other clones once, few, many or no size at all.

abundance,j_gene,v_gene,d_gene,CDR3nt,CDR3aa
-,TRBJ1-6,TRBV12-3/TRBV12-4,TRBD1,TGTGCCAGCAGTTTAAAGACAGGGGGCAATTCACCCCTCCACTTT,CASSLKTGGNSPLHF
many,TRBJ2-3,TRBV10-3,TRBD2,TGTGCCATCCAACTAGCGGGAGGGCCTTTTAATCAGACAGATACGCAGTATTTT,CAIQLAGGPFNQTDTQYF
many,TRBJ1-5,TRBV5-6,-,TGTGCCAGCAGCTTGGGAGGGGTAGTGGGGTCGTATCAGCCCCAGCATTTT,CASSLGGVVGSYQPQHF
many,TRBJ1-1,TRBV20-1,-,TGCAGTGCTAGAAGGGAGATGAACACTGAAGCTTTCTTT,CSARREMNTEAFF
-,TRBJ2-1,TRBV29-1,-,TGCAGCGTCGGTTCGGGACATAGCTCCTACAATGAGCAGTTCTTC,CSVGSGHSSYNEQFF
few,TRBJ2-7,TRBV20-1,-,TGCAGTGCTAGATCCCCAAGGGACGAGCAGTACTTC,CSARSPRDEQYF
many,TRBJ2-7,TRBV4-3,TRBD2,TGCGCCAGCAGCCAAGAACGGGATAGCGGGTACGAGCAGTACTTC,CASSQERDSGYEQYF
many,TRBJ2-3,TRBV7-3,-,TGTGCCAGCAGCTCCATTGGGGGGGCCACAGATACGCAGTATTTT,CASSSIGGATDTQYF
few,TRBJ2-1,TRBV7-2,-,TGTGCCAGCAGCTTCCCGCCGGGGGAGCAGTTCTTC,CASSFPPGEQFF
-,TRBJ2-1,TRBV5-4,-,TGTGCCAGCAGCTCGCTAGACTTCGGCAACAATGAGCAGTTCTTC,CASSSLDFGNNEQFF
many,TRBJ2-7,TRBV19,TRBD2,TGTGCCAGTAGTGTTCTAGCGGGGGAGGGCTACGAGCAGTACTTC,CASSVLAGEGYEQYF
many,TRBJ1-2,TRBV29-1,-,TGCAGCGTTGAAGACGCTATCAGGGAGGGTGGCTACACCTTC,CSVEDAIREGGYTF
few,TRBJ2-2,TRBV5-6,-,TGTGCCAGCAGCTTGGGAGGTCAGGGCTTCACCGGGGAGCTGTTTTTT,CASSLGGQGFTGELFF
-,TRBJ2-3,TRBV6-5,TRBD2,TGTGCCAGCAGTTACTCGCTTCGCGGGAGAACAGATACGCAGTATTTT,CASSYSLRGRTDTQYF
-,TRBJ1-4,TRBV6-1,-,TGTGCCAGCAGTGAAGGCAGGTCTGGGGCACCTAATGAAAAACTGTTTTTT,CASSEGRSGAPNEKLFF
many,TRBJ2-7,TRBV29-1,-,TGCAGCGTTGAAGGGCTAGCCTTGGAGCAGTACTTC,CSVEGLALEQYF
few,TRBJ1-4,TRBV7-9,-,TGTGCCAGCAGGACCGGGTCCTCGGCTAATGAAAAACTGTTTTTT,CASRTGSSANEKLFF
many,TRBJ1-2,TRBV7-2,-,TGTGCCAGCAGCTTAGTAAACCCAATCTATGGCTACACCTTC,CASSLVNPIYGYTF
few,TRBJ2-7,TRBV7-9,TRBD1,TGTGCCAGCAGCTTAGGACAGGGGCAGGACGAGCAGTACTTC,CASSLGQGQDEQYF
few,TRBJ1-6,TRBV3-1,-,TGTGCCAGCAGCCTTTTGAGCTCCTATAATTCACCCCTCCACTTT,CASSLLSSYNSPLHF
few,TRBJ2-1,TRBV7-9,-,TGTGCCAGCAGCTTAGGGCTAGCCGTAAGCAATGAGCAGTTCTTC,CASSLGLAVSNEQFF
many,TRBJ1-5,TRBV10-3,TRBD1,TGTGCCATCAGATCCGGACAGGGGGCTGGGCAGCCCCAGCATTTT,CAIRSGQGAGQPQHF
many,TRBJ1-2,TRBV28,TRBD1,TGTGCCAGCAGTTTCCGGGACAGATCTAACTATGGCTACACCTTC,CASSFRDRSNYGYTF
few,TRBJ2-3,TRBV11-2,TRBD2,TGTGCCAGCAGCTGGCAAGGACTAGCGGGATCCACAGATACGCAGTATTTT,CASSWQGLAGSTDTQYF
many,TRBJ1-2,TRBV18,TRBD1,TGTGCCAGCTCACTAGGACAGGGGAAGACCTTAAGCGGCTACACCTTC,CASSLGQGKTLSGYTF
many,TRBJ2-1,TRBV5-1,TRBD2,TGCGCCAGCAGCTTGGTGGCGAGGGGTAGCGGGAGCTGGAATGAGCAGTTCTTC,CASSLVARGSGSWNEQFF
many,TRBJ2-1,TRBV29-1,-,TGCAGCGCATCCCCGCGTTCAGGGTACAATGAGCAGTTCTTC,CSASPRSGYNEQFF
few,TRBJ2-5,TRBV7-2,-,TGTGCCAGCAGCCGCGACGAGACCCAGTACTTC,CASSRDETQYF
many,TRBJ2-1,TRBV7-2,TRBD1,TGTGCCAGCAGCCGCAGGGGGCTTAGCTCCTACAATGAGCAGTTCTTC,CASSRRGLSSYNEQFF
-,TRBJ1-4,TRBV7-9,-,TGTGCCAGCAGCCCGAAGGGCAGACAAGGCGAAAAACTGTTTTTT,CASSPKGRQGEKLFF
many,TRBJ2-7,TRBV6-2/TRBV6-3,-,TGTGCCAGCAGTTACACCGGCTACGAGCAGTACTTC,CASSYTGYEQYF
few,TRBJ1-2,TRBV6-4,-,TGTGCCAGCAGTGACTCTATGGGGGACTATGGCTACACCTTC,CASSDSMGDYGYTF
many,TRBJ2-7,TRBV6-5,TRBD2,TGTGCCAGCAGTTACTCGACTAGCGCCTACGAGCAGTACTTC,CASSYSTSAYEQYF
many,TRBJ2-4,TRBV6-5,-,TGTGCCAGCGGATTTAGCGGCCTGGAAAACATTCAGTACTTC,CASGFSGLENIQYF
many,TRBJ2-5,TRBV5-1,TRBD1,TGCGCCAGCAGAGTGGGGGCCCGGGACAGGGGCCAAGAGACCCAGTACTTC,CASRVGARDRGQETQYF
many,TRBJ1-2,TRBV29-1,-,TGCAGCGTTGAAGTTGGTGGTGGCTACACCTTC,CSVEVGGGYTF
-,TRBJ2-5,TRBV14,-,TGTGCCAGCAGCCAAGACCCAATTCGACAAGAGACCCAGTACTTC,CASSQDPIRQETQYF
many,TRBJ1-5,TRBV27,-,TGTGCCAGCAGCGGACAAAATCAGCCCCAGCATTTT,CASSGQNQPQHF
few,TRBJ1-1,TRBV6-6,TRBD1,TGTGCCAGCAGTTACCCCGGGACAGGGGGCTCGAACACTGAAGCTTTCTTT,CASSYPGTGGSNTEAFF
many,TRBJ2-2,TRBV21-1,-,TGTGCCAGCAGCAAAGCTGGGGGCAGTCGAACGTCAAACACCGGGGAGCTGTTTTTT,CASSKAGGSRTSNTGELFF
-,TRBJ1-1,TRBV7-2,-,TGTGCCAGCAGCGCCGCCCTGGGGAACACTGAAGCTTTCTTT,CASSAALGNTEAFF